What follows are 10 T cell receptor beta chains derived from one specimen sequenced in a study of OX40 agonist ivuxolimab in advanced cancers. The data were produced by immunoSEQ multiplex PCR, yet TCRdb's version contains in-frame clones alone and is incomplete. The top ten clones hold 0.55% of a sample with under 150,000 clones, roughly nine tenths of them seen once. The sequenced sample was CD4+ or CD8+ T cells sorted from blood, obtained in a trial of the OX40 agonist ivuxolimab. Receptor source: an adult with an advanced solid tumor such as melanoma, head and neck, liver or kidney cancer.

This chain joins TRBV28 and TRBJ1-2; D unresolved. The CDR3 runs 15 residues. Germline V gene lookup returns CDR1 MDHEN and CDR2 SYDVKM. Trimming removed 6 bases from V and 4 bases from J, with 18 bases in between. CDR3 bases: TGTGCCAGCAGCCAGGAGGGCAGCCTCATCTATGGCTACACCTTC. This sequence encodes CASSQEGSLIYGYTF.

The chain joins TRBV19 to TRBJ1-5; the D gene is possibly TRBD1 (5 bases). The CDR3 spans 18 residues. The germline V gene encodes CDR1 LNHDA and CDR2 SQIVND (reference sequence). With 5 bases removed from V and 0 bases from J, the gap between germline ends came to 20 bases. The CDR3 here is CASSGGTANHYSNQPQHF. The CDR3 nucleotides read TGTGCCAGTAGTGGAGGGACGGCCAATCATTATAGCAATCAGCCCCAGCATTTT.

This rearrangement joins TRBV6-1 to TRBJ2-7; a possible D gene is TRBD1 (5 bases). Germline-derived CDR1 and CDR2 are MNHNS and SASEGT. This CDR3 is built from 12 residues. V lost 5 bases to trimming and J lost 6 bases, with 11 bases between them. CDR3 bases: TGTGCCAGCAGTTCAGGGTTCTCCGAGCAGTACTTC. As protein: CASSSGFSEQYF.

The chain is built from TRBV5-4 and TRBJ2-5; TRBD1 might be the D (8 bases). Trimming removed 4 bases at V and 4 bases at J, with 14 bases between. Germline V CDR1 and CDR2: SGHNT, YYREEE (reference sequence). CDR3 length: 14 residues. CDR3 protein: CASSPTGGGETQYF. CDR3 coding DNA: TGTGCCAGCAGCCCTACAGGGGGGGGAGAGACCCAGTACTTC. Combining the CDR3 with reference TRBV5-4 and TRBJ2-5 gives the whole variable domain ETGVTQSPTHLIKTRGQQVTLRCSSQSGHNTVSWYQQALGQGPQFIFQYYREEENGRGNFPPRFSGLQFPNYSSELNVNALELDDSALYLCASSPTGGGETQYFGPGTRLLVL.

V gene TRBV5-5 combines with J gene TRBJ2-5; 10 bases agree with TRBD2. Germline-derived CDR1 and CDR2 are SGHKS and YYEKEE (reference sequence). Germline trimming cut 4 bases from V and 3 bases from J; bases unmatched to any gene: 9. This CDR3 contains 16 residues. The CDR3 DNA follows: TGTGCCAGCAGCCCCGGCCGGACTAGCGGAAAAGAGACCCAGTACTTC. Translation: CASSPGRTSGKETQYF.

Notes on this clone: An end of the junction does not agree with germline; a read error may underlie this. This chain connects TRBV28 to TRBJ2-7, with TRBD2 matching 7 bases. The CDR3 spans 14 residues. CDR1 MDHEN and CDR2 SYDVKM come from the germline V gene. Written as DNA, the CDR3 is TGTGCCAGCAGCCGGGAGGACCTCCCCTACGGGCAGTACTTC. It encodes CASSREDLPYGQYF.

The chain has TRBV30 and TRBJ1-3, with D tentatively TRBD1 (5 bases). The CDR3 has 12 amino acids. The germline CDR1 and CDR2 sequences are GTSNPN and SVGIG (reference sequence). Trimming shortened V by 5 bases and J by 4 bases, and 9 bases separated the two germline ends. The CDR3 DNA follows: TGTGCCTGGGCAGGGTCGGGAAACACCATATATTTT. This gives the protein CAWAGSGNTIYF.

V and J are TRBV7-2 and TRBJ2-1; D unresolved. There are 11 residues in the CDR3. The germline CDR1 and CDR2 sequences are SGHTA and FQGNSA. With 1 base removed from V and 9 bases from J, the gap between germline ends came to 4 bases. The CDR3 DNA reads TGTGCCAGCAGCTTAGTCAGTGAGCAGTTCTTC. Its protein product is CASSLVSEQFF.

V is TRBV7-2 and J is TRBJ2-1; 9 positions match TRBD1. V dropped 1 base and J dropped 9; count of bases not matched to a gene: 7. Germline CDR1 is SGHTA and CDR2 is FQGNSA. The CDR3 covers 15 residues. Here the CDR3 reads CASSLGTGVGSEQFF. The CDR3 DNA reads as TGTGCCAGCAGCTTAGGGACAGGGGTAGGGAGTGAGCAGTTCTTC.

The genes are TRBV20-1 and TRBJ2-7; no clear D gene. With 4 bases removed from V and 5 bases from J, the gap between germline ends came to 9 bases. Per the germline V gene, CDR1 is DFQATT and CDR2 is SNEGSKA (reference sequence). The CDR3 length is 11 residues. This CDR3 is CSAKRSHEQYF. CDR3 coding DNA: TGCAGTGCTAAAAGGTCCCACGAGCAGTACTTC.